The entry below describes one T cell receptor (beta chain). Its antigen is not yet known. Per-nucleotide qualities are absent, and no much larger clonotype sits a single base away. This specimen comes from a study of Ad26.COV2.S vaccination and SARS-CoV-2 variants listed by TCRdb under 2021. Study-wide context: Donors in the vaccine arm were drawn from COV1001, a multicentre, randomized, double-blind, placebo-controlled phase I-IIa trial testing Ad26.COV2.S in healthy adults. Ad26.COV2.S was given intramuscularly at 5x10^10 or 1x10^11 viral particles, as a single shot or as two shots 56 days apart. TCRbeta repertoire sequencing served as the tool for gauging how specific and how broad the SARS-CoV-2-reactive T cell receptors were following Ad26.COV2.S vaccination. The TCR-sequenced set comprised approximately 30 samples: about 19 Ad26.COV2.S vaccine recipients, 5 placebo recipients and 8 SARS-CoV-2 convalescent individuals. Trial participants were randomized into five groups of five, in which low-dose or high-dose Ad26.COV2.S was given once or twice, or placebo was given on both occasions. Investigators remained blinded to trial group allocation during experiments and outcome assessment.

Reading the label with the study, this specimen's treatment or condition is: around 19 received Ad26.COV2.S at low or high dose, single or two shots; about 5 received placebo; per-sample allocation not given. Repertoires of vaccine and placebo recipients were sequenced from samples collected on day 63 after the first injection. Between 29 July and 7 August 2020, Cohort 1b enrolled about 27 adults aged 18-55 years at one site in Boston, USA. Ad26.COV2.S was a replication-incompetent adenovirus type 26 vector that expressed a prefusion-stabilized SARS-CoV-2 spike protein derived from the original Wuhan strain. The immunoSEQ Assay was the method used to sequence TCRbeta CDR3 regions. After extraction, genomic DNA underwent amplification by bias-controlled multiplex PCR, followed by high-throughput sequencing. The published analysis was carried out like this. To quantify the absolute abundance of every unique TCRbeta CDR3 region, sequences were collapsed and filtered. T cell fraction was estimated by normalization of TCRbeta template counts to usable DNA, with usable DNA being measured through amplification of reference genes present in all nucleated cells. Repertoire TCRs were annotated as SARS-CoV-2-specific by exact matching of V gene, CDR3 amino acid sequence and J gene to a known reactive TCR set. MIRA supplied the reference SARS-CoV-2 TCR set, which was filtered for enrichment in COVID-19-positive ImmuneCODE repertoires so that public or cross-reactive TCRs were removed. Drawing on the MIRA antigens, annotated TCRs were analysed further at the level of specific ORF or position within ORF. Breadth was defined as annotated unique rearrangements over total unique productive rearrangements; depth was the summed frequency of those rearrangements. Two-sided Wilcoxon rank-sum tests were used to compare TCR breadth between groups. The clones in this table, taken by TCRdb from immuneACCESS, are in-frame only. Not every clone is retained; where verified, under half of the shortfall comes from an unresolved V gene, and the cause of the rest is unknown. V and J calls and clone size are those listed in that table; D and trimming were worked out from the DNA. The sample yields hundreds of thousands of clones; roughly 87% were counted once. Roughly 3.1% of the sample belongs to the ten largest clones.

Results and caveats for the whole study, not just this receptor: Vaccine and placebo recipients had comparable non-spike TCR breadth, which fits with the vaccine containing only spike. Substantial breadth of spike-specific CD8+ and CD4+ T cell responses was reported after vaccination. The authors noted that the TCR breadth and depth analyses may have underestimated total T cell responses. The study was not powered to compare responses between vaccine doses or regimens. Spike-specific TCR breadth was higher in Ad26.COV2.S recipients than in placebo recipients (P = 0.0014).

The TCR comes from a person aged 18-65 years who received the Ad26.COV2.S COVID-19 vaccine or a placebo. The sample consisted of peripheral blood, taken in a trial of Ad26.COV2.S vaccine versus placebo.

The DNA sequence is given as TGTGCCAGCAGCTCGGGGACAGGGCTTACTAACTATGGCTACACCTTC. Translated, it reads CASSSGTGLTNYGYTF. The chain is assembled from TRBV7-8 and TRBJ1-2; 9 bases in between match TRBD1. The CDR3 runs 16 amino acids, cysteine and phenylalanine included. The DNA shown is the 48-base CDR3, in frame from base 1. For this chain, trimming is 4 bases at the V end and 0 bases at the J end, and the number of junction bases without a gene match is 6. CDR1 and CDR2, looked up from the germline V gene, are SGHVS and FQNEAQ.